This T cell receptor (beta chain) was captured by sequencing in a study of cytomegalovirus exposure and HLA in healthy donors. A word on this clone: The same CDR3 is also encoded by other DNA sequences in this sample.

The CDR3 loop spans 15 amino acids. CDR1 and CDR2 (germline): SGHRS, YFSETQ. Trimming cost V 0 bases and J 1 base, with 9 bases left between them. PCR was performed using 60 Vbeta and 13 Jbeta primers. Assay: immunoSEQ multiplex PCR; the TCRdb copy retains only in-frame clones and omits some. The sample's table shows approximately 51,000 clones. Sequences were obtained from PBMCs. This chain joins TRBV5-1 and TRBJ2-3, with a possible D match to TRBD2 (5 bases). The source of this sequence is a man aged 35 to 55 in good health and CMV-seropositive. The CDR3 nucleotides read TGCGCCAGCAGCTTGGCCGGGGATGGCACAGATACGCAGTATTTT. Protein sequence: CASSLAGDGTDTQYF. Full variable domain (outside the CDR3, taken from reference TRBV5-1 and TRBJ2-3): KAGVTQTPRYLIKTRGQQVTLSCSPISGHRSVSWYQQTPGQGLQFLFEYFSETQRNKGNFPGRFSGRQFSNSRSEMNVSTLELGDSALYLCASSLAGDGTDTQYFGPGTRLTVL.